The 8 T cell receptor beta chains in this list originate from one sample, sequenced in a study of T-cell memory formation after mild COVID-19. TCRdb recomputed calls from the 5' RACE reads with MiXCR, one row per CDR3 protein. The sample shows 470,000 or so distinct CDR3 sequences, roughly 23% of them seen only once. The sequenced sample was PBMCs or a T cell subset sorted from them (not recorded which). These receptors all come from an adult woman who had mild COVID-19 (a few samples of this study predate the infection). Cell type and time point are not known.

This clonotype was recorded once. The chain is built from TRBV25-1 and TRBJ2-2; 9 bases line up with TRBD1. The V gene end was trimmed by 3 bases and the J gene end by 6 bases; junction bases not matched to a gene: 8. The germline V gene has CDR1 MGHDK and CDR2 SYGVNS. CDR3 length: 16 amino acids. The CDR3 DNA follows: TGTGCCAGCAGTGATTCGAGACAGGGGGATTCCGGGGAGCTGTTTTTT. Translating it yields CASSDSRQGDSGELFF.

The chain joins TRBV7-2 to TRBJ1-2; 8 bases line up with TRBD1. With V trimmed by 5 bases and J by 4 bases, 12 bases remained unmatched. Germline V gene sequence: CDR1 SGHTA, CDR2 FQGNSA. The CDR3 runs to 16 residues. The CDR3 DNA follows: TGTGCCAGCAGCCGAAAGGACAGGGCGGGGTTCTATGGCTACACCTTC. Its protein product is CASSRKDRAGFYGYTF.

This sequence joins TRBV7-9 and TRBJ1-4; 9 bases match TRBD1. The V gene end was trimmed by 4 bases and the J gene end by 7 bases; junction bases not matched to a gene: 4. This CDR3 has 14 residues. Germline assignment: CDR1 SEHNR and CDR2 FQNEAQ (reference sequence). CDR3 DNA: TGTGCCAGCAGCTCGGGACAGGGCTTTGAAAAACTGTTTTTT. It translates to CASSSGQGFEKLFF.

The chain joins TRBV9 to TRBJ2-5, with D uncertain. Trimming stripped 0 bases from V and 4 bases from J, with 7 bases between. Germline loops: CDR1 SGDLS, CDR2 YYNGEE. The CDR3 totals 13 residues. CDR3: CASSVASGETQYF. CDR3 nucleotides: TGTGCCAGCAGCGTAGCGAGTGGAGAGACCCAGTACTTC.

This clonotype showed up just a few times. The rearrangement joins TRBV7-3 to TRBJ2-1, with D tentatively TRBD1 or TRBD2 (5 bases each). The CDR3 is 13 residues long. The V gene lost 5 bases and the J gene lost 9 bases, with 14 bases spanning the gap. Germline V lookup: CDR1 SGHTA, CDR2 FQGTGA. CDR3 amino acids: CASSPTLRGEQFF. The CDR3 DNA reads TGTGCCAGCAGCCCCACCCTGAGGGGTGAGCAGTTCTTC.

This clonotype showed up just a few times. This sequence joins TRBV20-1 and TRBJ2-3; 8 nucleotides agree with TRBD1. The germline gives CDR1 DFQATT, CDR2 SNEGSKA (reference sequence). V trimming: 6 bases; J trimming: 0 bases; junction bases outside the gene matches: 5. CDR3 length: 14 residues. The DNA of the CDR3 is TGCAGTGCCCCGGACAGGGAGAGCACAGATACGCAGTATTTT. Protein: CSAPDRESTDTQYF.

The chain has TRBV11-2 and TRBJ2-7; 7 positions match TRBD2. This CDR3 spans 16 amino acids. Germline assignment: CDR1 SGHAT and CDR2 FQNNGV. V lost 5 bases and J lost 4; bases outside the gene matches: 14. CDR3 protein: CASSPAMRGRSYEQYF. CDR3 bases: TGTGCCAGCAGCCCCGCGATGCGCGGGAGATCGTACGAGCAGTACTTC.

The gene calls are TRBV12-3 or TRBV12-4 and TRBJ2-7, with a weak D call TRBD1 (6 bases). Trimming stripped 4 bases from V and 12 bases from J, with 16 bases between. The CDR3 consists of 12 residues. This CDR3 is CASSSQSRDMYF. The CDR3 DNA reads TGTGCCAGCAGTTCTCAGTCCCGGGACATGTACTTC.